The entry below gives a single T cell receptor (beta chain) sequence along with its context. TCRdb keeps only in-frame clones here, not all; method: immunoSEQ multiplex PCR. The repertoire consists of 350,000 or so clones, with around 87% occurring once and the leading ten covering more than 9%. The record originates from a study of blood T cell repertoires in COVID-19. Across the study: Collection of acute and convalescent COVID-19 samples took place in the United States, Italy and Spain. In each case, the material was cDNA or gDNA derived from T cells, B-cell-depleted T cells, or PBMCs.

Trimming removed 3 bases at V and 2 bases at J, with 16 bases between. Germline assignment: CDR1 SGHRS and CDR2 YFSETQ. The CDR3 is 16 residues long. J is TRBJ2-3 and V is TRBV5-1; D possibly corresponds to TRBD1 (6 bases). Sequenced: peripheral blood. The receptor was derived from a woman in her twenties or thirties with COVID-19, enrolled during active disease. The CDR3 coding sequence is TGCGCCAGCAGCTCAGTCAAAGGGACAAACACAGATACGCAGTATTTT. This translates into CASSSVKGTNTDTQYF.